The 21 T cell receptor beta chains below were found in one sample sequenced in a study of T cell responses to AZD1222 COVID-19 vaccine. The method was immunoSEQ multiplex PCR; TCRdb's version includes in-frame clones alone and lacks a portion of them. The table has roughly 99,000 clones, 87% seen once. Sequencing was performed on peripheral blood, taken 28 days after the second AZD1222 dose. The receptor set was obtained from an adult who received the AZD1222 COVID-19 vaccine.

J is TRBJ1-2 and V is TRBV19; D possibly corresponds to TRBD1 (5 bases). CDR3 length equals 14 residues. V was shortened by 7 bases and J by 5 bases, with 17 bases between the two germline ends. Germline CDR1 LNHDA, CDR2 SQIVND (reference sequence). CDR3 in amino acids: CASTLEGTGYGYTF. The CDR3 coding sequence is TGTGCCAGTACCCTCGAGGGGACTGGTTATGGCTACACCTTC.

In this sample, this clone turned up once. The chain couples TRBV29-1 to TRBJ2-7; 9 positions match TRBD1. With V trimmed by 1 base and J by 5 bases, 9 bases remained unmatched. Germline V lookup: CDR1 SQVTM, CDR2 ANQGSEA. This CDR3 region has 15 residues. Here the CDR3 DNA reads TGCAGCGTTGAAGCCCGGGACAGGGATACCAACGAGCAGTACTTC. It translates to CSVEARDRDTNEQYF.

This sequence joins TRBV7-8 and TRBJ2-7; 8 positions match TRBD1. This CDR3 has 14 residues. Trimming took 1 base from V and 6 from J; bases not matched to a gene: 5. From germline, CDR1 is SGHVS and CDR2 FQNEAQ. The CDR3 sequence is CASSLGTGNGEQYF. In DNA, the CDR3 is TGTGCCAGCAGCTTAGGGACAGGGAACGGCGAGCAGTACTTC.

J is TRBJ1-2 and V is TRBV3-1 (or the pseudogene TRBV3-2); no reliable D call. The ends were cut back, 0 bases at V and 4 bases at J, with 9 bases in the middle. In germline, CDR1 is LGHDT, CDR2 YNNKEL (reference sequence). The CDR3 runs to 14 residues. CDR3 coding DNA: TGTGCCAGCAGCCAAGAGGGTCGAGGCTATGGCTACACCTTC. Translation gives CASSQEGRGYGYTF.

The rearrangement links TRBV18 to TRBJ2-7; D is unresolved. The V gene's germline CDR1 is KGHSH and CDR2 LQKENI. This CDR3 has 14 residues. Deletions cut 3 bases from V and 7 bases from J, with 16 bases between. The DNA of the CDR3 is TGTGCCAGCTCACCCGTGTGGGAAACGGAGGAGCAGTACTTC. Protein: CASSPVWETEEQYF.

The J gene is TRBJ1-6, the V gene TRBV7-9; unclear D gene. V was trimmed by 1 base and J by 13 bases, leaving 11 bases between them. Germline V CDR1 and CDR2: SEHNR, FQNEAQ (reference sequence). The CDR3 covers 13 residues. The CDR3 region has the DNA TGTGCCAGCAGCTTAGGAGGTTCGCAGCCCCTCCACTTT. Amino acid sequence: CASSLGGSQPLHF.

This sequence joins TRBV6-2 or TRBV6-3 and TRBJ2-7; 8 nucleotides match TRBD1. Germline V gives CDR1 MNHEY, CDR2 SVGEGT. The CDR3 is made up of 14 amino acids. The J segment lost 7 bases and the V segment lost 3 bases, leaving 8 bases of the junction unmatched. CDR3: CASSYHQGAGEQYF. CDR3 bases: TGTGCCAGCAGTTATCACCAGGGGGCAGGAGAGCAGTACTTC.

This clone was observed a handful of times. V and J are TRBV10-3 and TRBJ2-7; 8 nucleotides line up with TRBD1. The CDR3 has 15 residues. J was trimmed by 2 bases and V by 10 bases; bases with no gene match: 13. Germline V CDR1 and CDR2: ENHRY, SYGVKD. The CDR3 here is CATAKGQEVTYEQYF. The CDR3 nucleotides read TGTGCCACGGCAAAGGGACAGGAGGTTACCTACGAGCAGTACTTC.

V is TRBV4-3 and J is TRBJ2-5; TRBD1 matches at 11 bases. The CDR3 is 16 residues long. J lost 4 bases, V lost 4 bases, and 8 bases had no gene match. Germline-derived CDR1 and CDR2 are LGHNA and YSLEER. The CDR3 coding sequence is TGCGCCAGCAGCCCTTCTGGGGACAGGGGGGTAGAGACCCAGTACTTC. Protein: CASSPSGDRGVETQYF.

The J gene is TRBJ1-2, the V gene TRBV25-1, with a tentative D call TRBD1 (5 bases). The length of the CDR3 is 13 residues. Trimming took 4 bases from V and 4 from J, leaving 10 bases between them. CDR1 is MGHDK and CDR2 is SYGVNS in the germline V gene. The CDR3, as DNA: TGTGCCAGCAGTGGGGCAGGGAGCTATGGCTACACCTTC. Its translation is CASSGAGSYGYTF.

The V gene is TRBV29-1, the J gene TRBJ2-4; a weak D match, TRBD1 (6 bases). This CDR3 comprises 14 residues. V lost 4 bases, J lost 11 bases, and 21 bases lay in between. The germline V gene encodes CDR1 SQVTM and CDR2 ANQGSEA. The CDR3 loop reads CSVGPTGYMVVQYF. The CDR3 DNA reads TGCAGCGTTGGTCCCACAGGGTACATGGTAGTTCAGTACTTC.

The chain is built from TRBV11-2 and TRBJ2-3, with D perhaps TRBD1 (7 bases). CDR3 length: 15 residues. Germline assignment: CDR1 SGHAT and CDR2 FQNNGV. Deletions cut 1 base from V and 6 bases from J, with 14 bases between. The CDR3 spells CASSLGQGGPDTQYF. For the CDR3, the DNA is TGTGCCAGCAGCTTAGGGCAGGGGGGCCCGGATACGCAGTATTTT.

The genes are TRBV19 and TRBJ1-5; 10 positions match TRBD1. V dropped 1 base and J dropped 2; count of bases not matched to a gene: 11. CDR1 and CDR2 from the germline V gene are LNHDA and SQIVND (reference sequence). The CDR3 totals 19 residues. The CDR3 loop is CASSIVWDRGLGGNQPQHF. In DNA, the CDR3 is TGTGCCAGTAGTATAGTTTGGGACAGGGGTTTGGGAGGCAATCAGCCCCAGCATTTT.

The chain joins TRBV7-2 to TRBJ1-2, with D possibly being TRBD1 (5 bases). Germline assignment: CDR1 SGHTA and CDR2 FQGNSA. CDR3 length: 14 amino acids. V lost 5 bases, J lost 0 bases, and 10 bases lay in between. The CDR3 here is CASSPRGANYGYTF. The DNA for the CDR3 is TGTGCCAGCAGCCCCCGGGGGGCTAACTATGGCTACACCTTC. Combining the CDR3 with reference TRBV7-2 and TRBJ1-2 gives the whole variable domain GAGVSQSPSNKVTEKGKDVELRCDPISGHTALYWYRQSLGQGLEFLIYFQGNSAPDKSGLPSDRFSAERTGGSVSTLTIQRTQQEDSAVYLCASSPRGANYGYTFGSGTRLTVV.

J is TRBJ2-2 and V is TRBV23-1; D possibly corresponds to TRBD1 (6 bases). TRBV23-1 is filed as an ORF, its function uncertain. CDR3 length: 16 amino acids. Between the trimmed V and J ends, which lost 3 bases and 6 bases, there was a span of 17 bases. As DNA, the CDR3 is TGCGCCAGCAGTCATTGGGTTAACAGGGTCGCCGGGGAGCTGTTTTTT. Translating gives CASSHWVNRVAGELFF.

The table lists this clone with a count of one. This chain joins TRBV7-6 and TRBJ2-5; a weak D match, TRBD1 (6 bases). The CDR3 is 14 amino acids. Germline V lookup: CDR1 SGHVS, CDR2 FNYEAQ. V gave up 3 bases and J gave up 5 bases, with 13 bases separating them. CDR3 nucleotides: TGTGCCAGCAGCTTGTCAGGGGCCCAGGAGACCCAGTACTTC. Its translation: CASSLSGAQETQYF.

The V gene is TRBV2, the J gene TRBJ2-5; TRBD2 agrees at 10 bases. The length of the CDR3 is 15 residues. Germline V gene sequence: CDR1 SNHLY, CDR2 FYNNEI. Trimming removed 1 base from V and 5 bases from J; junction bases left unmatched: 4. The CDR3 bases are TGTGCCAGCAGTGAAGGGCTAGCGGGGGATGAGACCCAGTACTTC. Its protein product is CASSEGLAGDETQYF. The complete variable domain, with remaining parts taken from reference TRBV2 and TRBJ2-5, reads EPEVTQTPSHQVTQMGQEVILRCVPISNHLYFYWYRQILGQKVEFLVSFYNNEISEKSEIFDDQFSVERPDGSNFTLKIRSTKLEDSAMYFCASSEGLAGDETQYFGPGTRLLVL.

This clone has only one observation. The chain has TRBV7-9 and TRBJ1-2, with TRBD1 identical over 8 bases. This CDR3 is built from 13 residues. Germline V gives CDR1 SEHNR, CDR2 FQNEAQ (reference sequence). V shed 5 bases and J 5 bases; nucleotides not matched to a gene: 4. The CDR3 region is CASSPRTGYGYTF. DNA for the CDR3: TGTGCCAGCAGCCCCCGGACAGGGTATGGCTACACCTTC.

V gene TRBV27 combines with J gene TRBJ2-3, with D possibly being TRBD1 (5 bases). The germline V gene encodes CDR1 MNHEY and CDR2 SMNVEV (reference sequence). This CDR3 contains 15 residues. Trimming cost V 2 bases and J 0 bases, with 9 bases left between them. CDR3 sequence (DNA): TGTGCCAGCAGTTTAGAGACAGAGAGCACAGATACGCAGTATTTT. Residues: CASSLETESTDTQYF.

The chain employs TRBV19 and TRBJ2-3; tentatively, D is TRBD1 (6 bases). CDR3 length: 15 amino acids. CDR1 LNHDA and CDR2 SQIVND come from the germline V gene (reference sequence). The V end was cut by 5 bases, the J end by 0 bases, with 12 bases between. CDR3 in DNA: TGTGCCAGTAGTGCCCAGGGGTTTAGCACAGATACGCAGTATTTT. The encoded protein is CASSAQGFSTDTQYF.

V is TRBV10-3 and J is TRBJ1-5; tentatively, D is TRBD1 (5 bases). Trimming shortened V by 11 bases and J by 11 bases, and 22 bases separated the two germline ends. Germline V gene data show CDR1 as ENHRY and CDR2 as SYGVKD. CDR3 length: 13 amino acids. This chain's CDR3 is CASKSQGPEAQHF. The CDR3 nucleotides are TGTGCCTCAAAGAGTCAGGGACCCGAGGCCCAGCATTTT.